This T cell receptor beta chain stems from a study of shared clonotypes between healthy human individuals. Only a few counts were recorded for this clone. CDR1 is SGHTA and CDR2 is FQGTGA in the germline V gene. The V end was cut by 5 bases, the J end by 8 bases, with 24 bases between. This CDR3 region has 16 residues. All donors qualified as healthy HIV-negative adults and had experienced no recent acute infections or vaccinations. Donors comprised only Caucasian adults living in Nashville, Tennessee. Original processing methods: Junction-only sequences produced by ImmunoSEQ had no quality scores, so filtering differed. Here immunoSEQ multiplex PCR was the method, and the copy in TCRdb shows in-frame clones only, minus some. The DNA was the basis for D and trimming; V, J and clone size are from that table. The sample includes fewer than 650,000 clones, 75% to 85% of them seen just once.

Material for sequencing was PBMCs. The chain uses TRBV7-3 and TRBJ1-2; D remains ambiguous. This TCR derives from a middle-aged woman in good health. Some clones in this sample may be carry-over from other donors' samples. CDR3 in DNA: TGTGCCAGCAGCCAGCCTAGGGCGCGGGTTTTGGGAGGCTACACCTTC. As protein: CASSQPRARVLGGYTF. Based on the CDR3 plus reference TRBV7-3 and TRBJ1-2, the full variable domain is GAGVSQTPSNKVTEKGKYVELRCDPISGHTALYWYRQSLGQGPEFLIYFQGTGAADDSGLPNDRFFAVRPEGSVSTLKIQRTERGDSAVYLCASSQPRARVLGGYTFGSGTRLTVV.